Listed below are T cell receptor beta chains from one sample, sequenced in a study of naive and memory T cell subsets. TCRdb reanalysed the 5' RACE reads using MiXCR and keeps one entry per CDR3 protein. The table lists 60,000 or so distinct CDR3 sequences, around 7.7% of them singletons. The receptors shown here come from a male donor in good health. The CDR3 runs from the conserved cysteine through the conserved F or W. A D gene is named only where the DNA matches it firmly. Not every row has a clone size; where given, it reads once, few, many or a size class.

d_gene,j_gene,abundance,v_gene,CDR3nt,CDR3aa
TRBD1,TRBJ1-1,many,TRBV6-5,TGTGCCAGCAGAGTCACAGGGGTGGAGAACACTGAAGCTTTCTTT,CASRVTGVENTEAFF
.,TRBJ2-1,many,TRBV20-1,TGCAGTGCTACCTTAGCGGCGGGATCCTACAATGAGCAGTTCTTC,CSATLAAGSYNEQFF
.,TRBJ1-5,.,TRBV6-5,TGTGCCAGCAGCCCCTGGGGAGGGTATAGCAATCAGCCCCAGCATTTT,CASSPWGGYSNQPQHF
.,TRBJ1-6,many,TRBV4-2,TGTGCCAGCACGGAAGAGCTGGTTAATAATTCACCCCTCCACTTT,CASTEELVNNSPLHF
.,TRBJ1-1,.,TRBV4-1,TGCGCCAGCAGCCCAGATCGGGGGACTGACACTGAAGCTTTCTTT,CASSPDRGTDTEAFF
TRBD1,TRBJ2-7,few,TRBV5-1,TGCGCCAGCAGCTTGGCAACCGGGACAGGGGGCCACGAGCAGTACTTC,CASSLATGTGGHEQYF
TRBD2,TRBJ2-1,.,TRBV10-2,TGCGCCAGCAGTGAATCCTTGGCGGGAGTGGGATACAATGAGCAGTTCTTC,CASSESLAGVGYNEQFF
TRBD2,TRBJ2-2,few,TRBV4-2,TGTGCCAGCAGCCAAGATCGAGGTTTTGGACTAGCGGGATGGACCGGGGAGCTGTTTTTT,CASSQDRGFGLAGWTGELFF
TRBD1,TRBJ1-4,.,TRBV19,TGTGCCAGTAGTATCGGGACAGGGGGATGGGGTGAAAAACTGTTTTTT,CASSIGTGGWGEKLFF
TRBD1,TRBJ2-2,.,TRBV6-5,TGTGCCAGCAGTTACTCTGGGACAGGGGAGAACACCGGGGAGCTGTTTTTT,CASSYSGTGENTGELFF
TRBD2,TRBJ2-1,many,TRBV20-1,TGCAGTGCCCGAGCGGCTCGGGAGGGCACCGATGAGCAGTTCTTC,CSARAAREGTDEQFF
TRBD2,TRBJ2-1,few,TRBV20-1,TGCAGTGCTCTCCTCTCCAGCGGGGGGTTCAATGAGCAGTTCTTC,CSALLSSGGFNEQFF
TRBD2,TRBJ2-1,.,TRBV20-1,TGCAGTGCTCCTCCCGGGACTAGCGGGGGGTGGACCTACAATGAGCAGTTCTTC,CSAPPGTSGGWTYNEQFF
.,TRBJ2-5,many,TRBV7-9,TGTGCCAGCAGCTTCCAGCGGAGTCCCTTAACCCAGTACTTC,CASSFQRSPLTQYF
.,TRBJ2-5,many,TRBV29-1,TGCAGCGTTGAATTGGGGGAGCGAGAGACCCAGTACTTC,CSVELGERETQYF
TRBD2,TRBJ2-3,few,TRBV7-6,TGTGCCAGCAGCGGCACTAGCGGGGGGGCAAATACGCAGTATTTT,CASSGTSGGANTQYF
.,TRBJ2-5,.,TRBV7-2,TGTGCCAGCAGCTTAGGTCCGGGGGCGGAGACCCAGTACTTC,CASSLGPGAETQYF
.,TRBJ2-5,once,TRBV19,TGTGCCACCGCCGGAGTCAGCCAAGAGACCCAGTACTTC,CATAGVSQETQYF
.,TRBJ1-1,few,TRBV20-1,TGCAGTGCTAGAGAGACTGGGCTGTGGGACACTGAAGCTTTCTTT,CSARETGLWDTEAFF
.,TRBJ2-1,.,TRBV27,TGTGCCAGCAGTAGCCGTGGGAGCTCCTACAATGAGCAGTTCTTC,CASSSRGSSYNEQFF
TRBD1,TRBJ1-2,many,TRBV7-9,TGTGCCAGCGGTGAGGGACAGGGCTCCGGCTACACCTTC,CASGEGQGSGYTF
.,TRBJ1-3,many,TRBV20-1,TGCAGTGCTATTTCCACAAACACCATATATTTT,CSAISTNTIYF
.,TRBJ2-1,many,TRBV5-5,TGTGCCAGCAGCTTTATCGGGAATGAGCAGTTCTTC,CASSFIGNEQFF
TRBD2,TRBJ2-1,many,TRBV10-3,TGTGCCATCAGGACCCGAGAAGCGGGGGACAATGAGCAGTTCTTC,CAIRTREAGDNEQFF
.,TRBJ1-5,.,TRBV4-1,TGCGCCAGCAGCCAAGTTAGCCGGGGCCCGGAGAATAGCAATCAGCCCCAGCATTTT,CASSQVSRGPENSNQPQHF
.,TRBJ1-1,few,TRBV20-1,TGCAGTGCTAGAGACCTTCACGCGTCTAACCTAATGAACACTGAAGCTTTCTTT,CSARDLHASNLMNTEAFF
.,TRBJ1-1,.,TRBV7-8,TGTGCCAGCAGTCCTAGAGGAGGCGCTGAAGCTTTCTTT,CASSPRGGAEAFF
.,TRBJ2-7,few,TRBV5-1,TGCGCCAGCAGCTTGGCAGGGGATGGGGGCTACGAGCAGTACTTC,CASSLAGDGGYEQYF
.,TRBJ2-5,few,TRBV20-1,TGCAGTGCTAGACCCCCCAGGCCGGGGGTACAAGAGACCCAGTACTTC,CSARPPRPGVQETQYF
TRBD1,TRBJ1-2,few,TRBV12-3/TRBV12-4,TGTGCCAGCAGTCGAATGCAGGGGGCCTGGGGCTACACCTTC,CASSRMQGAWGYTF
TRBD2,TRBJ2-5,.,TRBV19,TGTGCCAGTAGTATCCAGCGGGGTCCTCGGGAGACCCAGTACTTC,CASSIQRGPRETQYF
.,TRBJ2-7,few,TRBV2,TGTGCCAGCAGTGAGACAGAGCGAACCTCCTACGAGCAGTACTTC,CASSETERTSYEQYF
.,TRBJ1-1,many,TRBV7-9,TGTGCCAGCAGTACGAAAGGTTTCGTTGGCCTCAGGACGGAATTCGGAACTGAAGCTTTCTTT,CASSTKGFVGLRTEFGTEAFF
.,TRBJ1-5,few,TRBV7-9,TGTGCCAGCAGCTCCGGTCCCAATCAGCCCCAGCATTTT,CASSSGPNQPQHF
.,TRBJ2-6,few,TRBV9,TGTGCCAGCAGCTTAGAGGGGTCTTCTGGGGCCAACGTCCTGACTTTC,CASSLEGSSGANVLTF
TRBD2,TRBJ2-1,many,TRBV15,TGTGCCACCGCGGGGGGGCGTGAGCAGTTCTTC,CATAGGREQFF
TRBD1,TRBJ2-7,few,TRBV29-1,TGCAGCGCTGGGACAGGGTCCCCCTCCTACGAGCAGTACTTC,CSAGTGSPSYEQYF
TRBD2,TRBJ2-7,few,TRBV18,TGTGCCAGCTCACCAGGCAGCGGGATGAACGAGCAGTACTTC,CASSPGSGMNEQYF
TRBD1,TRBJ2-2,few,TRBV2,TGTGCCAGCAGTGTGGGACAGGGGGACACCGGGGAGCTGTTTTTT,CASSVGQGDTGELFF
.,TRBJ2-2,.,TRBV12-5,TGTGCTAGTGGTTTGGCTCGCCTGACGAACACCGGGGAGCTGTTTTTT,CASGLARLTNTGELFF
TRBD1,TRBJ2-1,few,TRBV4-2,TGTGCCAGCGAAGGGACAGGGGGTAACAATGAGCAGTTCTTC,CASEGTGGNNEQFF
TRBD1,TRBJ2-7,many,TRBV29-1,TGCAGCGCCCGACAGGGAGAGGCGAACGAGCAGTACTTC,CSARQGEANEQYF
.,TRBJ2-5,many,TRBV10-3,TGTGCCATCAGTGCAACCGAGAGCTCGGAGACCCAGTACTTC,CAISATESSETQYF
.,TRBJ1-5,many,TRBV29-1,TGCAGCGCCTGCGTAGGGGAGGATCAGCCCCAGCATTTT,CSACVGEDQPQHF
.,TRBJ2-7,many,TRBV6-5,TGTGCCAGCAAGGGACCAAGCTCCTACGAGCAGTACTTC,CASKGPSSYEQYF
.,TRBJ1-1,many,TRBV15,TGTGCCACCAGCAGAGACCTAACGAAGATGAACACTGAAGCTTTCTTT,CATSRDLTKMNTEAFF
TRBD1,TRBJ2-7,.,TRBV12-3/TRBV12-4,TGTGCCAGCAGTGTCGGGACAGGTTGGGAGCAGTACTTC,CASSVGTGWEQYF
TRBD2,TRBJ2-2,many,TRBV6-5,TGTGCCAGCGGGACCGACCTAGCGGGGGGGCCCACCGGGGAGCTGTTTTTT,CASGTDLAGGPTGELFF
.,TRBJ2-5,.,TRBV19,TGTGCCAGTAGTATAGATCGTGTTACCAAAGAGACCCAGTACTTC,CASSIDRVTKETQYF
TRBD1,TRBJ2-5,few,TRBV2,TGTGCCAGCAGTATACAGGGGGCGAGTCGGGAGACCCAGTACTTC,CASSIQGASRETQYF
.,TRBJ2-3,few,TRBV29-1,TGCAGCGGGCAAAGCACAGATACGCAGTATTTT,CSGQSTDTQYF
.,TRBJ2-2,many,TRBV7-6,TGTGCCAGCGGCATAACCGGGTCCATCACCGGGGAGCTGTTTTTT,CASGITGSITGELFF
.,TRBJ1-4,few,TRBV5-1,TGCGCCAGCAGCTTGGAGGGGCCATATAATGAAAAACTGTTTTTT,CASSLEGPYNEKLFF
.,TRBJ1-1,few,TRBV13,TGTGCCCAGGACATCCCAGAGAACACTGAAGCTTTCTTT,CAQDIPENTEAFF
.,TRBJ2-3,few,TRBV3-1,TGTGCCAGCAGCCAAGATTCGATTGGTAGTTCGCAGTATTTT,CASSQDSIGSSQYF